This T cell receptor beta chain was profiled in a study of beta chain features in type 1 diabetes. The study, taken as a whole, reports: Type 1 diabetes patients had VDJ junctions that carried fewer insertions and more deletions. Overrepresentation of cells with high TCR expression could result from cDNA sequencing. Among patients with Type 1 diabetes, TCRB CDR3s were moderately but significantly shorter in every one of the four CD4+ subsets.

This clone was counted only a few times. Its cognate antigen is unknown. All of the isolated RNA was reverse transcribed, so expressed TCRB transcripts were sequenced. Assay: immunoSEQ multiplex PCR; the TCRdb copy retains only in-frame clones and omits some. This table holds some 120,000 clones, roughly 17% found once. V was pared by 4 bases and J by 7 bases, with 1 base of the junction left unmatched. The CDR3 runs to 11 residues. CDR1 is DFQATT, CDR2 SNEGSKA, per germline (reference sequence). Input material: central memory CD4+ T cells from blood. This receptor was obtained from a man younger than 35 with type 1 diabetes. This sequence joins TRBV20-1 and TRBJ2-1, with 7 bases identical to TRBD1. CDR3 sequence reads: CSAKQGNEQFF. CDR3 in DNA: TGCAGTGCTAAACAGGGGAATGAGCAGTTCTTC.